Presented here are 29 T cell receptor beta chains from one specimen sequenced in a study of T cell repertoires in cytomegalovirus infection. MiXCR, applied by TCRdb to the reads, yields one record per CDR3 protein. The sample consists of more than 300,000 distinct CDR3 sequences, about a third of them appearing once. For these TCRs, the target antigens are not known. The sequenced sample was cultured PBMCs, obtained from culture after CMV antigen stimulation. These receptors originate from a human donor in good health (CMV status not recorded). Some clones in this sample may be carry-over from other donors' samples.

V gene TRBV18 combines with J gene TRBJ2-3, with D perhaps being TRBD1 or TRBD2 (5 bases each). V was trimmed by 1 base and J by 3 bases, leaving 8 bases between them. Per the germline V gene, CDR1 is KGHSH and CDR2 is LQKENI. The CDR3 extends over 14 amino acids. The CDR3 DNA sequence: TGTGCCAGCTCACCACTGGGGGAGACAGATACGCAGTATTTT. Amino acids: CASSPLGETDTQYF.

In this sample, this clonotype turned up many times. The chain couples TRBV7-2 to TRBJ2-7; 7 bases match TRBD2. The CDR3 totals 16 residues. Germline assignment: CDR1 SGHTA and CDR2 FQGNSA. V lost 4 bases, J lost 7 bases, and 16 bases stayed unmatched. The CDR3 sequence: CASSSTYWGGEVEQYF. The CDR3 bases are TGTGCCAGCAGCTCTACCTATTGGGGAGGGGAAGTAGAGCAGTACTTC.

V gene TRBV7-8 combines with J gene TRBJ2-1, with D possibly being TRBD2 (5 bases). Germline lookup yields CDR1 SGHVS and CDR2 FQNEAQ. Deletions cut 1 base from V and 0 bases from J, with 10 bases between. The CDR3 length is 16 residues. The CDR3, as DNA: TGTGCCAGCAGCTTAGGCCGGAGGCTCTCCTACAATGAGCAGTTCTTC. It is translated as CASSLGRRLSYNEQFF.

V gene TRBV19 combines with J gene TRBJ2-1; 8 nucleotides line up with TRBD1. CDR1 LNHDA and CDR2 SQIVND come from the germline V gene (reference sequence). CDR3 length: 16 residues. V lost 6 bases and J lost 0; bases outside the gene matches: 7. The CDR3: CASSRGQEGSYNEQFF. Here the CDR3 DNA reads TGTGCCAGTAGCCGGGGACAGGAGGGCTCCTACAATGAGCAGTTCTTC.

CDR3 coding DNA: TGTGCCAGCAGTTATGACAGGAATCAGCCCCAGCATTTT. It codes for CASSYDRNQPQHF. The chain joins TRBV6-5 to TRBJ1-5; maybe TRBD1 (6 bases). The CDR3 runs 13 residues. V lost 3 bases, J lost 4 bases, and 7 bases lay in between. The germline V gene encodes CDR1 MNHEY and CDR2 SVGAGI.

The rearrangement joins TRBV4-1 to TRBJ2-2; D gene unclear. V lost 1 base and J 6 bases, leaving 6 bases between the germline ends. Per the germline V gene, CDR1 is MGHRA and CDR2 is YSYEKL. This CDR3 is built from 13 residues. In DNA form, the CDR3 reads TGCGCCAGCAGCCAAGTGGGATCCGGGGAGCTGTTTTTT. Translating gives CASSQVGSGELFF.

J is TRBJ2-2 and V is TRBV4-1; D perhaps matches TRBD2 (6 bases). The CDR3 is made up of 16 amino acids. V lost 0 bases to trimming and J lost 2 bases, with 10 bases between them. Germline assignment: CDR1 MGHRA and CDR2 YSYEKL. The CDR3 DNA sequence: TGCGCCAGCAGCCAAGAGCGGGACTTAAACACCGGGGAGCTGTTTTTT. It codes for CASSQERDLNTGELFF.

V and J are TRBV6-2 or TRBV6-3 and TRBJ1-3; 9 bases are shared with TRBD1. The CDR3 length is 14 residues. V shed 7 bases, J shed 4 bases, and the junction held 5 bases outside the gene matches. CDR1 is MNHEY, CDR2 SVGEGT, per germline. The CDR3 protein is CASNGQGYGNTIYF. In DNA, the CDR3 is TGTGCCAGCAACGGACAGGGGTACGGAAACACCATATATTTT.

This sequence joins TRBV19 and TRBJ1-5, with 7 bases matching TRBD1. This CDR3 region has 15 residues. V lost 7 bases to trimming and J lost 5 bases; unmatched junction nucleotides: 11. The germline gives CDR1 LNHDA, CDR2 SQIVND (reference sequence). The CDR3 DNA reads as TGTGCCAGTAACGCAGACAGGGAAGGACATCAGCCCCAGCATTTT. Protein sequence: CASNADREGHQPQHF.

The rearrangement uses TRBV27 and TRBJ2-1, with D perhaps being TRBD1 or TRBD2 (5 bases each). Germline V gene data show CDR1 as MNHEY and CDR2 as SMNVEV (reference sequence). There are 18 residues in the CDR3. Trimming cost V 3 bases and J 0 bases, with 18 bases left between them. The chain's CDR3 is CASSLGRDVWSSYNEQFF. The CDR3 DNA follows: TGTGCCAGCAGTTTGGGTCGGGACGTCTGGAGCTCCTACAATGAGCAGTTCTTC.

The chain recombines TRBV28 with TRBJ1-4; no firm D call. CDR3 length: 14 residues. Germline values: CDR1 MDHEN, CDR2 SYDVKM. With 4 bases removed from V and 3 bases from J, the gap between germline ends came to 9 bases. CDR3 coding DNA: TGTGCCAGCAGTTCTACACTTGCTAATGAAAAACTGTTTTTT. Translating gives CASSSTLANEKLFF.

The V and J genes are TRBV7-3 and TRBJ2-1; 15 nucleotides match TRBD2. The germline gives CDR1 SGHTA, CDR2 FQGTGA. The V and J ends lost 5 bases and 1 base, in that order; junction bases with no gene match: 15. This CDR3 region has 21 residues. CDR3 amino acids: CASSPNPPGLAGGGSYNEQFF. The CDR3 region has the DNA TGTGCCAGCAGCCCCAACCCCCCGGGACTAGCGGGAGGAGGGTCCTACAATGAGCAGTTCTTC.

This clonotype has only a few counts. The chain is built from TRBV12-3 or TRBV12-4 and TRBJ2-1; the match to TRBD2 covers 9 bases. The CDR3 is 16 residues long. The trim removed 5 bases at V and 2 bases at J, leaving 7 bases unmatched. The CDR3 spells CASSPLGLATYNEQFF. The CDR3 nucleotides read TGTGCCAGCAGTCCCTTGGGACTAGCCACCTACAATGAGCAGTTCTTC.

This clonotype was observed a handful of times. The chain joins TRBV4-1 to TRBJ2-1; D gene ambiguous. The CDR3 runs to 16 residues. The V end was cut by 1 base, the J end by 5 bases, with 15 bases between. CDR1 MGHRA and CDR2 YSYEKL come from the germline V gene. The CDR3 bases are TGCGCCAGCAGCCAAGTGGAAGACTCTCCGAACAATGAGCAGTTCTTC. This translates into CASSQVEDSPNNEQFF.

The chain links TRBV28 to TRBJ1-2, with 7 bases matching TRBD1. V gave up 6 bases and J gave up 4 bases; unmatched junction bases: 5. CDR3 length: 13 residues. Germline CDR1 MDHEN, CDR2 SYDVKM. CDR3 residues: CASRDGTAYGYTF. The CDR3, as DNA: TGTGCCAGCAGGGACGGGACAGCCTATGGCTACACCTTC.

This clonotype has more than one count but fewer than ten. The chain uses TRBV27 and TRBJ1-5; TRBD1 aligns across 7 bases. J lost 11 bases, V lost 4 bases, and 11 bases had no gene match. There are 14 residues in the CDR3. The germline V gene encodes CDR1 MNHEY and CDR2 SMNVEV (reference sequence). CDR3: CASSSNRGPNAQHF. The CDR3 bases are TGTGCCAGCAGTTCTAACAGGGGCCCGAATGCCCAGCATTTT.

The chain combines TRBV6-2 or TRBV6-3 with TRBJ2-1; 10 bases are shared with TRBD2. Germline-derived CDR1 and CDR2 are MNHEY and SVGEGT. The ends lost 5 bases at V and 0 bases at J; junction bases unmatched: 4. The CDR3 extends over 16 amino acids. CDR3 sequence (DNA): TGTGCCAGCAGTAGACTAGCGGGCTTCTCCTACAATGAGCAGTTCTTC. Residues: CASSRLAGFSYNEQFF.

The chain links TRBV10-3 to TRBJ1-1, with D perhaps matching TRBD1 (5 bases). The CDR3 length is 14 residues. Germline V gene sequence: CDR1 ENHRY, CDR2 SYGVKD. Trimming cost V 4 bases and J 8 bases, with 17 bases left between them. This chain's CDR3 is CAISVLEGSGEAFF. The CDR3 region has the DNA TGTGCCATCAGTGTCCTCGAGGGGTCGGGGGAAGCTTTCTTT.

The chain combines TRBV29-1 with TRBJ2-2, with 7 bases matching TRBD1. Germline lookup yields CDR1 SQVTM and CDR2 ANQGSEA. Trimming took 4 bases from V and 7 from J; bases not matched to a gene: 9. The CDR3 has 14 amino acids. DNA for the CDR3: TGCAGCGTTGGAGGACAGGCTTGGAGCGGGGAGCTGTTTTTT. Translated: CSVGGQAWSGELFF.

V and J are TRBV4-3 and TRBJ1-1; the match to TRBD1 covers 8 bases. This CDR3 is built from 17 residues. Germline CDR1 LGHNA, CDR2 YSLEER. Germline trimming cut 0 bases from V and 6 bases from J; bases unmatched to any gene: 12. CDR3 amino acids: CASSQEWARGRFPEAFF. In DNA form, the CDR3 reads TGCGCCAGCAGCCAAGAATGGGCCAGGGGGCGCTTCCCTGAAGCTTTCTTT.

This clonotype was picked up many times. V usage is TRBV7-2 and J usage is TRBJ1-6; 8 nucleotides match TRBD1. The CDR3 is made up of 18 amino acids. The V segment lost 1 base and the J segment 5 bases; nucleotides outside the gene matches: 10. CDR1 and CDR2 from the germline V gene are SGHTA and FQGNSA. The CDR3 DNA reads as TGTGCCAGCAGCTTAGGTCTTGGACAGGGATGGGATAATTCACCCCTCCACTTT. It codes for CASSLGLGQGWDNSPLHF.

The chain recombines TRBV6-1 with TRBJ2-7; 12 bases agree with TRBD2. With V trimmed by 4 bases and J by 2 bases, 3 bases remained unmatched. The CDR3 extends over 15 amino acids. Germline CDR1 MNHNS, CDR2 SASEGT. CDR3 residues: CASSGLAGATYEQYF. In nucleotides, the CDR3 is TGTGCCAGCAGTGGACTAGCGGGAGCAACCTACGAGCAGTACTTC.

V is TRBV19 and J is TRBJ2-1; TRBD2 aligns across 10 bases. Germline CDR1 LNHDA, CDR2 SQIVND (reference sequence). The CDR3 spans 15 residues. The junction had 4 bases not matched to a gene; V was cut back by 5 bases and J by 3 bases. CDR3 coding DNA: TGTGCCAGTAGTGTACGGACTAGCGGCTACAATGAGCAGTTCTTC. This translates into CASSVRTSGYNEQFF.

This clonotype has more than one count but fewer than ten. The genes are TRBV7-2 and TRBJ2-3, with a tentative D call TRBD1 (7 bases). The CDR3 runs to 14 residues. The V gene's germline CDR1 is SGHTA and CDR2 FQGNSA. V lost 5 bases and J 2 bases, leaving 11 bases between the germline ends. CDR3 residues: CASSRGTVTDTQYF. The CDR3 region has the DNA TGTGCCAGCAGCCGGGGGACAGTCACAGATACGCAGTATTTT.

The table lists this clonotype with a count of one. The J gene is TRBJ2-3, the V gene TRBV4-1, with 8 bases matching TRBD2. The V and J ends lost 6 bases and 2 bases, in that order; junction bases with no gene match: 7. There are 15 residues in the CDR3. Germline V gene data show CDR1 as MGHRA and CDR2 as YSYEKL. For the CDR3, the DNA is TGCGCCAGCAGGGCTCTAGCGGGTATCACAGATACGCAGTATTTT. Amino acids: CASRALAGITDTQYF.

This clonotype was observed many times. This chain connects TRBV19 to TRBJ1-1; D is unclear. The germline V gene encodes CDR1 LNHDA and CDR2 SQIVND (reference sequence). This CDR3 spans 13 amino acids. V shed 0 bases and J shed 9 bases, with 11 bases lying between them. The CDR3 DNA reads TGTGCCAGTAGTATAGATCGGGCACCTAAAGCTTTCTTT. Its protein is CASSIDRAPKAFF.

This clonotype has more than one count but fewer than ten. This chain uses TRBV7-2 with TRBJ1-1; 10 bases align to TRBD1. From germline, CDR1 is SGHTA and CDR2 FQGNSA. The length of the CDR3 is 16 residues. Trimming cost V 4 bases and J 0 bases; bases outside gene matches: 5. CDR3 sequence reads: CASSSGTGVMNTEAFF. The CDR3 DNA reads TGTGCCAGCAGCTCCGGGACAGGGGTTATGAACACTGAAGCTTTCTTT.

This clonotype was seen only a few times. The chain employs TRBV7-6 and TRBJ2-1; perhaps D is TRBD1 or TRBD2 (5 bases each). V dropped 2 bases and J dropped 0 bases, with 14 bases sitting between them. The CDR3 has 17 residues. Germline V gene lookup returns CDR1 SGHVS and CDR2 FNYEAQ. This chain's CDR3 is CASSLTHSGSSYNEQFF. In DNA form, the CDR3 reads TGTGCCAGCAGCTTAACCCATTCAGGGAGCTCCTACAATGAGCAGTTCTTC.

The chain uses TRBV12-3 or TRBV12-4 and TRBJ1-4; the match to TRBD1 covers 7 bases. The CDR3 has 14 amino acids. Unmatched junction bases numbered 9, after V lost 6 bases and J lost 8 bases. The DNA of the CDR3 is TGTGCCAGCAGCCATAGACAGGGAACGGAAAAACTGTTTTTT. Protein product: CASSHRQGTEKLFF.